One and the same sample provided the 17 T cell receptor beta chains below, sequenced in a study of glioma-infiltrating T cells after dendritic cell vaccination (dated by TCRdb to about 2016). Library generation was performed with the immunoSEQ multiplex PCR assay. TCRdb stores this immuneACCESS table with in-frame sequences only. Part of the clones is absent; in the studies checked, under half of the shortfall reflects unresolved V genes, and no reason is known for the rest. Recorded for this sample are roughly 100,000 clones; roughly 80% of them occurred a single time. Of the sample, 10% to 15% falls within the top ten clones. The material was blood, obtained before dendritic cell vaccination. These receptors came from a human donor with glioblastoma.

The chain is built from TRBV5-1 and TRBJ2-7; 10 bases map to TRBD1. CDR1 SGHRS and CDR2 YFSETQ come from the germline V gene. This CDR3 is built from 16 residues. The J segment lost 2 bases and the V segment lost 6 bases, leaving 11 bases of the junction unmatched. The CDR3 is CASTATDRGLTYEQYF. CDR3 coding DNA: TGCGCCAGCACCGCCACCGACAGGGGGCTCACCTACGAGCAGTACTTC.

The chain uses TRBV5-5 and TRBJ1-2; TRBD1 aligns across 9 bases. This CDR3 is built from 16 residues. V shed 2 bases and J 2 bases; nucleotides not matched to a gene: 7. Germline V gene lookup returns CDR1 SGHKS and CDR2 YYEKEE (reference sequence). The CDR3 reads CASSLTGGALNYGYTF. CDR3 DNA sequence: TGTGCCAGCAGCTTAACAGGGGGCGCTTTGAACTATGGCTACACCTTC.

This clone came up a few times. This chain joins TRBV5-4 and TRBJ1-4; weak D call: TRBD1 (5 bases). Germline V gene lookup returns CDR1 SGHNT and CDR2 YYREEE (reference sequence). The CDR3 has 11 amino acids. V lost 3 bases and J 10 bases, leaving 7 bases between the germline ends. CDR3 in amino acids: CASSSDRKLFF. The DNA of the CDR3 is TGTGCCAGCAGCTCCGACAGAAAACTGTTTTTT.

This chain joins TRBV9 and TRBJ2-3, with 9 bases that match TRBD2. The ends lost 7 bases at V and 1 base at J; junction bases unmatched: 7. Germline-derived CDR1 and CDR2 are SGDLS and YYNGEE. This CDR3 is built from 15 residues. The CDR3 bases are TGTGCCAGCCGGACCGGCGGGGGGGGCACAGATACGCAGTATTTT. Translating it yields CASRTGGGGTDTQYF.

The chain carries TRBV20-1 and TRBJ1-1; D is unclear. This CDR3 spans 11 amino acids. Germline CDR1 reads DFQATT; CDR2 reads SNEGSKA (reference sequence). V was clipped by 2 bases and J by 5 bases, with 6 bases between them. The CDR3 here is CSARQETEAFF. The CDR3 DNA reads TGCAGTGCTAGACAAGAGACTGAAGCTTTCTTT.

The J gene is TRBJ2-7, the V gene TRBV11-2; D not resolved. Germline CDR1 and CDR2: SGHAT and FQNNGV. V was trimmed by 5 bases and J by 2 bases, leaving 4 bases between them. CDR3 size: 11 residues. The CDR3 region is CASSPAYEQYF. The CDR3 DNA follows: TGTGCCAGCAGCCCGGCCTACGAGCAGTACTTC.

The CDR3 DNA reads TGTGCCAGCAGCGGGGGGATTTTCGATGAGCAGTTCTTC. Protein sequence: CASSGGIFDEQFF. The chain has TRBV25-1 and TRBJ2-1; 7 bases map to TRBD2. The J segment lost 8 bases and the V segment lost 6 bases, leaving 7 bases of the junction unmatched. The CDR3 totals 13 residues. CDR1 and CDR2 (germline): MGHDK, SYGVNS. The full variable domain, rest sourced from reference TRBV25-1 and TRBJ2-1, is EADIYQTPRYLVIGTGKKITLECSQTMGHDKMYWYQQDPGMELHLIHYSYGVNSTEKGDLSSESTVSRIRTEHFPLTLESARPSHTSQYLCASSGGIFDEQFFGPGTRLTVL.

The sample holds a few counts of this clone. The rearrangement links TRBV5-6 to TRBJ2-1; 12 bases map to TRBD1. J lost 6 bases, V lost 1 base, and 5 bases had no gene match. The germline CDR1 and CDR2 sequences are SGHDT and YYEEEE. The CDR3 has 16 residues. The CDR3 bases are TGTGCCAGCAGCTTGCAGGGACAGGGGGCAATCAATGAGCAGTTCTTC. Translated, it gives CASSLQGQGAINEQFF.

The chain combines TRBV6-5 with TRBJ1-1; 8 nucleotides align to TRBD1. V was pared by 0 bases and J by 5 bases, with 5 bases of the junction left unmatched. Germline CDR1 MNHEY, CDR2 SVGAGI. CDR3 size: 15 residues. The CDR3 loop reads CASSYSRTGRTEAFF. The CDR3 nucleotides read TGTGCCAGCAGTTACTCTAGGACAGGGCGGACTGAAGCTTTCTTT.

CDR3 sequence (DNA): TGTGCCTGGAACCAAGTAAAGAGTACCGGGGAGCTGTTTTTT. Its translation is CAWNQVKSTGELFF. The chain has TRBV30 and TRBJ2-2, with no clear D. Trimming stripped 4 bases from V and 5 bases from J, with 14 bases between. Per the germline V gene, CDR1 is GTSNPN and CDR2 is SVGIG (reference sequence). This CDR3 is built from 14 residues.

The CDR3 coding sequence is TGTGCCAGCAGCAGCCCACCGGGACAGATAAGGGTC. Its protein is CASSSPPGQIRV. The rearrangement uses TRBV7-2 and TRBJ2-7; 7 bases line up with TRBD1. The CDR3 length is 12 residues. In germline, CDR1 is SGHTA, CDR2 FQGNSA.

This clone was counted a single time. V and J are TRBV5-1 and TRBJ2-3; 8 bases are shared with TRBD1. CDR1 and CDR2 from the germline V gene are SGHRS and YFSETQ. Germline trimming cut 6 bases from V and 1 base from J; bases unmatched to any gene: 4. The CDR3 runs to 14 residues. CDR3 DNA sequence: TGCGCCAGCATTCAGGGGGCTGGCACAGATACGCAGTATTTT. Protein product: CASIQGAGTDTQYF.

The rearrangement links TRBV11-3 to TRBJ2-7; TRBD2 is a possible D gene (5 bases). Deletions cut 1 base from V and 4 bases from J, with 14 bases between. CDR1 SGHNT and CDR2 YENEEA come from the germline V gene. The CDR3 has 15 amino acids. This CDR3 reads CASSLGGLGTYEQYF. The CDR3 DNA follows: TGTGCCAGCAGCTTAGGCGGGTTAGGAACTTACGAGCAGTACTTC.

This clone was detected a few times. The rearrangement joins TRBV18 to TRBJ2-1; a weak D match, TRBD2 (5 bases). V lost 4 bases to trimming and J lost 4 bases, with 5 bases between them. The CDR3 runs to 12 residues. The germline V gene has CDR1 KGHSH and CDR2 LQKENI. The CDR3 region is CASSRLYNEQFF. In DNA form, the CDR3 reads TGTGCCAGCTCACGACTATACAATGAGCAGTTCTTC.

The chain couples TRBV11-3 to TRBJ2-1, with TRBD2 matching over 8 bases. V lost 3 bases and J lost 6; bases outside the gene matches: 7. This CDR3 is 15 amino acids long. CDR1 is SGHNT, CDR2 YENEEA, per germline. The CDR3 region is CASSLDPAGANEQFF. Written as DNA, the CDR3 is TGTGCCAGCAGCTTGGACCCAGCGGGGGCCAATGAGCAGTTCTTC.

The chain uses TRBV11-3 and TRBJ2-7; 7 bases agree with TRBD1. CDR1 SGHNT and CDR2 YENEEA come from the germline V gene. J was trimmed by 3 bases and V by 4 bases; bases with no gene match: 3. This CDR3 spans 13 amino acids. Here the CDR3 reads CASSSRDSYEQYF. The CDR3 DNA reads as TGTGCCAGCAGCTCTCGGGACAGCTACGAGCAGTACTTC.

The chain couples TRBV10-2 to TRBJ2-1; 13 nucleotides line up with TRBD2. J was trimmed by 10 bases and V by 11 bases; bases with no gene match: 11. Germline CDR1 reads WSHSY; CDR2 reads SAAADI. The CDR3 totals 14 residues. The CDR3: CAAASTSGRSEQFF. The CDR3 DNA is TGCGCCGCCGCGTCGACTAGCGGGAGGTCGGAGCAGTTCTTC.